This T cell receptor beta chain derives from a study of blood T cells in healthy people across ages. Whenever a sample was processed, at least 7 million PBMCs were isolated. Extraction yielded at least 6 micrograms of total RNA per sample. Sample-barcoded 5' priming and a J-beta primer mix drove a second PCR of roughly 7 to 11 cycles. TCRdb processed the 5' RACE reads anew with MiXCR; each CDR3 protein has one entry. The sample includes roughly 560,000 distinct CDR3 sequences, approximately 25% of them seen just once. The CDR3 is 16 residues long. Germline V gene lookup returns CDR1 DFQATT and CDR2 SNEGSKA (reference sequence). The ends were cut back, 2 bases at V and 4 bases at J, with 18 bases in the middle. The sample was also linked to a second study, of T cells of mothers and their children. That paper notes: Sample barcodes and 2-4 random nucleotides came from the second PCR's M1S primer.

The sequence was collected from a boy aged 5-17 years in good health. The chain has TRBV20-1 and TRBJ2-1; tentatively, D is TRBD1 or TRBD2 (6 bases each). The sample was blood. The CDR3 coding sequence is TGCAGTGCTAGAAGGGGGGCAATTCCACCTTACAATGAGCAGTTCTTC. It specifies CSARRGAIPPYNEQFF.